Presented here are 17 T cell receptor beta chains from one specimen sequenced in a study of CD8+ T cells in alopecia areata. Following RNA extraction, reverse transcription yielded cDNA that acted as the sequencing template. Here immunoSEQ multiplex PCR was the method, and the copy in TCRdb shows in-frame clones only, minus some. Among approximately 180,000 clones listed, roughly 66% were seen once. Sample treatment: oral pan-JAK inhibitor, 5-10 mg twice daily. This specimen consisted of CD4+ T cells sorted from blood, obtained at week 24, from a patient treated with tofacitinib. Receptor source: a human donor with alopecia areata.

The gene calls are TRBV25-1 and TRBJ1-6, with D perhaps matching TRBD1 (6 bases). CDR1 and CDR2 (germline): MGHDK, SYGVNS. The CDR3 sequence is 14 residues long. Trimming removed 7 bases from V and 7 bases from J, with 14 bases in between. In DNA, the CDR3 is TGTGCCAGCATAGGGGGGGCGCGAAATTCACCCCTCCACTTT. This encodes CASIGGARNSPLHF.

This clone turned up a few times. The chain employs TRBV7-3 and TRBJ1-2; TRBD1 matches at 7 bases. V gave up 4 bases and J gave up 2 bases; unmatched junction bases: 1. CDR1 SGHTA and CDR2 FQGTGA come from the germline V gene. This CDR3 has 13 amino acids. The CDR3 DNA is TGTGCCAGCAGCTCGGGACAGAACTATGGCTACACCTTC. Protein: CASSSGQNYGYTF.

This clone has a handful of counts. This same CDR3 is encoded by further DNA sequences in the sample. V and J are TRBV29-1 and TRBJ2-7; D is ambiguous. The CDR3 covers 12 residues. V lost 3 bases and J lost 6, with 12 bases in between. The germline CDR1 and CDR2 sequences are SQVTM and ANQGSEA. Here the CDR3 reads CSVEVSVGEQYF. CDR3 nucleotides: TGCAGCGTTGAGGTCTCGGTAGGCGAGCAGTACTTC.

The V gene is TRBV30, the J gene TRBJ1-1; unclear D gene. The germline V and J ends were trimmed by 2 bases and 0 bases, with 10 bases remaining between them. Germline V gives CDR1 GTSNPN, CDR2 SVGIG (reference sequence). CDR3 length: 14 residues. CDR3 amino acids: CAWSIGRMNTEAFF. The CDR3, as DNA: TGTGCCTGGAGTATCGGACGGATGAACACTGAAGCTTTCTTT.

This rearrangement joins TRBV5-6 to TRBJ2-7, with TRBD1 matching over 7 bases. The V gene end was trimmed by 4 bases and the J gene end by 3 bases; junction bases not matched to a gene: 10. The CDR3 is 15 residues long. Germline CDR1 SGHDT, CDR2 YYEEEE. CDR3 sequence (DNA): TGTGCCAGCAGCCCAATCCGGGACAGTAACTACGAGCAGTACTTC. Encoded protein: CASSPIRDSNYEQYF.

The chain has TRBV5-1 and TRBJ2-5; no clear D gene. Trimming removed 0 bases from V and 2 bases from J, with 5 bases in between. The length of the CDR3 is 13 residues. The germline V gene has CDR1 SGHRS and CDR2 YFSETQ. The CDR3 bases are TGCGCCAGCAGCTTGGGCGGACAAGAGACCCAGTACTTC. Its translation: CASSLGGQETQYF.

V gene TRBV4-3 combines with J gene TRBJ2-1; 7 nucleotides match TRBD2. Germline V gene lookup returns CDR1 LGHNA and CDR2 YSLEER. The CDR3 is 17 amino acids. V shed 0 bases, J shed 6 bases, and the junction held 11 bases outside the gene matches. This CDR3 reads CASSQDPAGPGRNEQFF. The CDR3 DNA reads as TGCGCCAGCAGCCAAGACCCAGCGGGGCCTGGGCGCAATGAGCAGTTCTTC.

The CDR3 DNA reads as TGTGCCAGCAGTTCTGAGGGGTACTATGGCTACACCTTC. Its protein is CASSSEGYYGYTF. This sequence joins TRBV27 and TRBJ1-2; D might be TRBD1 (5 bases). Per germline, CDR1 MNHEY and CDR2 SMNVEV (reference sequence). Trimming pared 4 bases from V and 3 bases from J, leaving 9 bases between. The CDR3 covers 13 residues.

V and J are TRBV5-1 and TRBJ2-7; D unresolved. The CDR3 extends over 15 amino acids. The V end was cut by 0 bases, the J end by 0 bases, with 10 bases between. Germline CDR1 is SGHRS and CDR2 is YFSETQ. The CDR3 is CASSLARVSSYEQYF. The DNA of the CDR3 is TGCGCCAGCAGCTTGGCAAGGGTCAGCTCCTACGAGCAGTACTTC.

The chain employs TRBV19 and TRBJ1-5; 9 bases match TRBD1. Looked up from germline, CDR1 is LNHDA and CDR2 is SQIVND (reference sequence). With 4 bases clipped from V and 5 bases from J, the junction kept 3 bases outside the gene matches. CDR3 length: 14 amino acids. The CDR3 DNA is TGTGCCAGTAGTACTCGGACAGGGGATCAGCCCCAGCATTTT. Translating gives CASSTRTGDQPQHF.

This clone came up a few times. The rearrangement uses TRBV10-3 and TRBJ2-7, with 9 positions matching TRBD1. The CDR3 covers 14 residues. CDR1 is ENHRY, CDR2 SYGVKD, per germline. The V gene end was trimmed by 11 bases and the J gene end by 4 bases; junction bases not matched to a gene: 12. The CDR3 protein is CAANPGTGLYEQYF. DNA of the CDR3: TGTGCCGCCAACCCCGGGACAGGGTTGTACGAGCAGTACTTC.

This clone was seen once. The chain has TRBV5-1 and TRBJ1-2, with 7 bases that match TRBD1. This CDR3 contains 15 residues. Germline V gene lookup returns CDR1 SGHRS and CDR2 YFSETQ. J was trimmed by 1 base and V by 4 bases; bases with no gene match: 7. Written as DNA, the CDR3 is TGCGCCAGCAGCGAGGGACAGCAGATTAACTATGGCTACACCTTC. Amino acid sequence: CASSEGQQINYGYTF.

CDR3 loop: CASSLKAGPYNEQFF. Written as DNA, the CDR3 is TGTGCCAGCAGCTTAAAGGCAGGGCCCTACAATGAGCAGTTCTTC. The chain recombines TRBV7-3 with TRBJ2-1; the D gene is possibly TRBD1 (5 bases). This CDR3 is built from 15 residues. Trimming took 1 base from V and 2 from J, leaving 9 bases between them. Germline V gives CDR1 SGHTA, CDR2 FQGTGA. Full variable domain (rest looked up from reference TRBV7-3 and TRBJ2-1): GAGVSQTPSNKVTEKGKYVELRCDPISGHTALYWYRQSLGQGPEFLIYFQGTGAADDSGLPNDRFFAVRPEGSVSTLKIQRTERGDSAVYLCASSLKAGPYNEQFFGPGTRLTVL.

DNA for the CDR3: TGTGCCACCAGTCCGGGGACAGGAATAAACCAAGAGACCCAGTACTTC. Its protein product is CATSPGTGINQETQYF. V and J are TRBV15 and TRBJ2-5; TRBD1 matches at 8 bases. The CDR3 contains 16 residues. From germline, CDR1 is LNHNV and CDR2 YYDKDF (reference sequence). J gave up 0 bases and V 6 bases, and 9 bases lay outside the gene matches. The full variable domain, completed using reference TRBV15 and TRBJ2-5, is DAMVIQNPRYQVTQFGKPVTLSCSQTLNHNVMYWYQQKSSQAPKLLFHYYDKDFNNEADTPDNFQSRRPNTSFCFLDIRSPGLGDTAMYLCATSPGTGINQETQYFGPGTRLLVL.

The rearrangement uses TRBV15 and TRBJ1-1, with D maybe TRBD1 (6 bases). The CDR3 spans 14 residues. Germline values: CDR1 LNHNV, CDR2 YYDKDF (reference sequence). V was cut by 3 bases and J by 1 base, with 9 bases left in between. Here the CDR3 reads CATSSGGRNTEAFF. DNA for the CDR3: TGTGCCACCAGCAGTGGGGGGCGGAACACTGAAGCTTTCTTT.

This clone appeared a single time. The chain employs TRBV23-1 and TRBJ1-4; perhaps TRBD1 as D (6 bases). TRBV23-1 is labeled an ORF, and its function is uncertain. CDR3 length equals 19 residues. The V gene lost 6 bases and the J gene lost 2 bases, with 25 bases spanning the gap. The CDR3 sequence: CASSRESFQLRGTNEKLFF. The CDR3 region has the DNA TGCGCCAGCAGCCGGGAGTCATTCCAGTTGAGGGGGACTAATGAAAAACTGTTTTTT.

Note on this clone: The same CDR3 can be traced to other DNA sequences in this sample. V and J are TRBV30 and TRBJ1-1, with D uncertain. Trimming stripped 0 bases from V and 0 bases from J, with 8 bases between. The CDR3 totals 14 residues. From germline, CDR1 is GTSNPN and CDR2 SVGIG (reference sequence). CDR3 DNA: TGTGCCTGGAGTGTGGGAGTTGTGAACACTGAAGCTTTCTTT. Protein: CAWSVGVVNTEAFF.